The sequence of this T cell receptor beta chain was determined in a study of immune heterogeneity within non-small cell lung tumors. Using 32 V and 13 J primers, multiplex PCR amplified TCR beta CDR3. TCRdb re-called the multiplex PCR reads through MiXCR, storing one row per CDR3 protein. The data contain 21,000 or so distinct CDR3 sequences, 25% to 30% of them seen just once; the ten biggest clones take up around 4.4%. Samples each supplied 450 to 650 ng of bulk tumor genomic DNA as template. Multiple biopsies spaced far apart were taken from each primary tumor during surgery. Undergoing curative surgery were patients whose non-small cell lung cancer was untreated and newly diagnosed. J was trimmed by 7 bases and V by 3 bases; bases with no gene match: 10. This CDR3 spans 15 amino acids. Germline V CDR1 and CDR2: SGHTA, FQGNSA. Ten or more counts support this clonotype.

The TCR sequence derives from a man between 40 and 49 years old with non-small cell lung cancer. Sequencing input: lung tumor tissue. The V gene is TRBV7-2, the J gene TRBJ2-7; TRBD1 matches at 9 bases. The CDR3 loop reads CASSFTGGGSQEQYF. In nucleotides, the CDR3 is TGTGCCAGCAGCTTTACAGGGGGCGGTTCCCAGGAGCAGTACTTC.